Listed below are T cell receptor beta chains from one sample, sequenced in a study of blood T cell repertoires in COVID-19. Profiling relied on immunoSEQ multiplex PCR, and the TCRdb table lists in-frame clones only, not all of them. Of 250,000 to 300,000 clones in the sample, more than 85% were seen once. Material for sequencing was peripheral blood. The receptors stem from a man younger than 35 with active or convalescent COVID-19. Each CDR3 is given with its conserved first and last residue. The D gene is left open where the match is weak. Size is stated for part of the rows, as once, few or many counts, or as a class when the clone is expanded.

v_gene	j_gene	d_gene	abundance	CDR3aa	CDR3nt
TRBV5-5	TRBJ2-6	-	-	CASSLGGSGANVLTF	TGTGCCAGCAGCTTGGGAGGATCTGGGGCCAACGTCCTGACTTTC
TRBV19	TRBJ2-1	-	-	CASKRSSYNEQFF	TGTGCCAGTAAAAGGAGCTCCTACAATGAGCAGTTCTTC
TRBV11-3	TRBJ1-6	-	many	CASSLSGRGYNSPLHF	TGTGCCAGCAGCTTGTCCGGTAGGGGATATAATTCACCCCTCCACTTT
TRBV28	TRBJ1-5	-	few	CASVGGGNQPQHF	TGTGCCTCCGTGGGGGGAGGCAATCAGCCCCAGCATTTT
TRBV28	TRBJ1-1	-	few	CASSSGQTSVEAFF	TGTGCCAGCAGTTCCGGACAGACGTCCGTTGAAGCTTTCTTT
TRBV24-1	TRBJ1-5	TRBD1	-	CATSDGTGDQPQHF	TGTGCCACCAGTGATGGGACAGGGGACCAGCCCCAGCATTTT
TRBV6-5	TRBJ1-2	TRBD1	-	CASSWTQGDQNGYTF	TGTGCCAGCAGTTGGACACAGGGGGACCAGAATGGCTACACCTTC
TRBV5-1	TRBJ2-6	-	-	CASSSYREGANVLTF	TGCGCCAGCAGCTCCTACCGGGAAGGGGCCAACGTCCTGACTTTC
TRBV23-1	TRBJ2-5	-	-	CASSQSVPRHEETQYF	TGCGCCAGCAGTCAATCTGTCCCCAGACACGAAGAGACCCAGTACTTC
TRBV2	TRBJ1-6	-	-	CASGTPGGDSPLHF	TGTGCCAGCGGGACACCCGGCGGAGATTCACCCCTCCACTTT
TRBV4-1	TRBJ2-7	-	-	CASSQFADTKLSRSYEQYF	TGCGCCAGCAGCCAATTTGCGGACACAAAATTGAGTCGATCCTACGAGCAGTACTTC
TRBV7-9	TRBJ1-1	-	many	CASSLVLIEGAFF	TGTGCCAGCAGCTTAGTTCTGATAGAGGGTGCTTTCTTT
TRBV2	TRBJ2-7	-	-	CASKVGSGEQYF	TGTGCCAGCAAGGTAGGATCAGGCGAGCAGTACTTC
TRBV2	TRBJ1-2	-	-	CAKKGDFYGYTF	TGTGCCAAAAAAGGGGACTTCTATGGCTACACCTTC
TRBV2	TRBJ1-2	-	-	CASSERAPAAGGYTF	TGTGCCAGCAGTGAAAGGGCCCCAGCGGCTGGTGGCTACACCTTC
TRBV5-1	TRBJ1-1	-	once	CASSLDRVVAFF	TGCGCCAGCAGCTTGGACAGGGTTGTAGCTTTCTTT
TRBV5-4	TRBJ1-6	TRBD1	few	CASGRDRNNSPLHF	TGTGCCAGCGGAAGGGACAGAAATAATTCACCCCTCCACTTT
TRBV30	TRBJ1-1	TRBD1	-	CAWWDRGETEAFF	TGTGCCTGGTGGGACAGGGGAGAAACTGAAGCTTTCTTT
TRBV12-3/TRBV12-4	TRBJ1-6	TRBD1	-	CASSWGQNSPLHF	TGTGCCAGCAGTTGGGGACAGAATTCACCCCTCCACTTT
TRBV7-3	TRBJ2-1	TRBD2	-	CASSDKRGSSYNEQFF	TGTGCCAGCAGCGACAAGCGGGGGAGCTCCTACAATGAGCAGTTCTTC
TRBV2	TRBJ1-2	-	-	CASIPGMDGYTF	TGTGCCAGCATCCCAGGGATGGATGGCTACACCTTC
TRBV6-5	TRBJ1-2	TRBD1	-	CASTPGTATNYGYTF	TGTGCCTCCACGCCCGGGACAGCGACTAACTATGGCTACACCTTC
TRBV11-2	TRBJ2-1	-	-	CASSPLVSSYNEQFF	TGTGCCAGCAGCCCTCTAGTGAGCTCCTACAATGAGCAGTTCTTC
TRBV6-4	TRBJ1-6	-	-	CASRASTEGSPLHF	TGTGCCAGCCGGGCGAGTACAGAGGGCTCACCCCTCCACTTT
TRBV4-1	TRBJ2-3	-	-	CASSWGVAPSTDTQYF	TGCGCCAGCAGCTGGGGGGTGGCGCCAAGCACAGATACGCAGTATTTT
TRBV6-6	TRBJ2-3	-	-	CASRLTESTDTQYF	TGTGCCAGCAGGCTGACGGAGAGCACAGATACGCAGTATTTT
TRBV18	TRBJ2-7	-	-	CASSYEQYF	TGTGCCTCCTCCTACGAACAGTACTTC
TRBV7-3	TRBJ1-6	TRBD1	-	CASSQDRGGNSPLHF	TGTGCCAGCAGCCAAGACAGGGGTGGTAATTCACCCCTCCACTTT
TRBV5-1	TRBJ1-6	TRBD1	-	CASSFSGQGDSPLHF	TGCGCCAGCAGCTTTAGTGGACAGGGGGATTCACCCCTCCACTTT
TRBV30	TRBJ1-3	-	-	CAWSTIDQAGNTIYF	TGTGCCTGGAGTACGATCGATCAGGCTGGAAACACCATATATTTT
TRBV7-2	TRBJ2-7	-	-	CASSLDGSSVVEQYF	TGTGCCAGCAGCTTAGATGGGAGTAGTGTCGTCGAGCAGTACTTC
TRBV6-1	TRBJ1-5	-	-	CASSDFGRGNNQPQHF	TGTGCCAGCAGTGATTTTGGCAGGGGTAACAATCAGCCCCAGCATTTT
TRBV14	TRBJ2-7	TRBD1	-	CASSPAIRDRGLGEQYF	TGTGCCAGCAGCCCAGCCATTCGGGACAGGGGGCTGGGCGAGCAGTACTTC
TRBV3-1/TRBV3-2	TRBJ2-1	-	-	CASSHESYNEQFF	TGTGCCAGCAGCCACGAGTCCTACAATGAGCAGTTCTTC
TRBV5-1	TRBJ2-1	-	-	CASSTPPSFNNEQFF	TGCGCCAGCAGCACCCCCCCTAGCTTCAACAATGAGCAGTTCTTC
TRBV5-1	TRBJ2-3	TRBD2	-	CASSWAGGSPDTQYF	TGCGCCAGCAGCTGGGCGGGGGGCAGCCCAGATACGCAGTATTTT
TRBV4-2	TRBJ1-4	-	-	CASSQDLGQSSEKLFF	TGTGCCAGCAGCCAAGATTTGGGACAATCTTCTGAAAAACTGTTTTTT
TRBV4-2	TRBJ2-2	-	few	CASSQAEGAGLGELFF	TGTGCCAGCAGCCAAGCGGAGGGGGCCGGCCTCGGGGAGCTGTTTTTT
TRBV2	TRBJ1-4	-	-	CASSGDTGTRSVF	TGTGCCAGCAGTGGGGACACAGGGACCCGTTCGGTTTTT
TRBV15	TRBJ2-2	TRBD2	-	CATKAGGPGGELFF	TGTGCCACCAAGGCGGGGGGGCCGGGCGGGGAGCTGTTTTTT
TRBV30	TRBJ1-1	-	-	CAWSNGPGSNTEAFF	TGTGCCTGGAGCAATGGACCGGGATCCAACACTGAAGCTTTCTTT
TRBV27	TRBJ2-6	-	-	CASRWSSGANVLTF	TGTGCCAGCAGATGGAGCTCTGGGGCCAACGTCCTGACTTTC
TRBV12-3/TRBV12-4	TRBJ2-5	-	once	CASSFDSLGTQYF	TGTGCCAGCAGTTTTGATAGCTTAGGGACCCAGTACTTC
TRBV2	TRBJ2-5	-	-	CASEKRPTTQETQYF	TGTGCCAGCGAGAAGCGACCGACTACTCAAGAGACCCAGTACTTC
TRBV15	TRBJ1-5	-	-	CATSRENRAQQPQHF	TGTGCCACCAGCAGAGAAAACAGGGCCCAACAGCCCCAGCATTTT
TRBV4-2	TRBJ1-5	-	-	CASSQGGGRDQPQHF	TGTGCCAGCAGCCAAGGAGGGGGACGGGATCAGCCCCAGCATTTT
TRBV13	TRBJ1-6	-	-	CASSLGSSYNSPLHF	TGTGCCAGCAGCTTAGGGAGCTCCTATAATTCACCCCTCCACTTT
TRBV6-5	TRBJ2-7	-	-	CATSDSLALNYEQYF	TGTGCCACGTCCGACTCCTTAGCGCTTAACTACGAGCAGTACTTC
TRBV29-1	TRBJ1-2	-	-	CSVVPPRGNYGYTF	TGCAGCGTTGTGCCCCCACGGGGGAACTATGGCTACACCTTC
TRBV7-9	TRBJ2-7	TRBD1	-	CASSRAGTGSYEQYF	TGTGCCAGCAGCCGAGCCGGGACAGGGTCCTACGAGCAGTACTTC
TRBV19	TRBJ1-1	TRBD1	-	CASRSGQGGTEAFF	TGTGCCAGTAGATCTGGACAGGGGGGAACTGAAGCTTTCTTT
TRBV3-1/TRBV3-2	TRBJ2-7	-	few	CASTPREGYEQYF	TGTGCCAGCACCCCGCGGGAAGGCTACGAGCAGTACTTC
TRBV10-3	TRBJ2-7	TRBD1	-	CAIRGQGRRSYEQYF	TGTGCCATCAGGGGACAGGGAAGGAGGTCCTACGAGCAGTACTTC
TRBV28	TRBJ1-3	-	-	CASTVAGNTIYF	TGTGCCAGCACCGTAGCTGGAAACACCATATATTTT